The rows below give T cell receptor beta chains drawn from one sample of a study of vaccination and CD4 T cells after COVID-19. TCRdb re-called the PCR reads with MiXCR, one entry per CDR3 protein. The repertoire holds about 18,000 distinct CDR3 sequences, approximately 78% seen once, with roughly 15% in the top ten. For these TCRs, the target antigens are not known. The sequencing used CD4+ T cells from blood, cultured in vitro, collected after SARS-CoV-2 vaccination. Receptor source: a human donor who received a COVID-19 vaccine. CDR3s include the opening cysteine and the closing phenylalanine or tryptophan. A D gene is named only where the DNA matches it firmly. A row's size may be missing; if present it is once, few, many or a size class.

j_call: TRBJ1-2
d_call: .
v_call: TRBV12-3/TRBV12-4
clone_size: .
cdr3_nt: TGTGCCAGCAGGCGGCAGAATAACTATGGCTACACCTTC
cdr3_aa: CASRRQNNYGYTF

j_call: TRBJ1-1
d_call: TRBD1
v_call: TRBV24-1
clone_size: few
cdr3_nt: TGTGCCACCACCACCGGGACAGGGGTCCTACACACTGAAGCTTTCTTT
cdr3_aa: CATTTGTGVLHTEAFF

j_call: TRBJ2-5
d_call: TRBD2
v_call: TRBV7-6
clone_size: few
cdr3_nt: TGTGCCAGCAGCCCCCTAGCAGGACTAGCGGGGGAGACCCAGTACTTC
cdr3_aa: CASSPLAGLAGETQYF

j_call: TRBJ1-6
d_call: TRBD1
v_call: TRBV7-9
clone_size: .
cdr3_nt: TGTGCCAGCAGCCCACAATTGACAGGGGGCAATTCACCCCTCCACTTT
cdr3_aa: CASSPQLTGGNSPLHF

j_call: TRBJ2-2
d_call: TRBD1
v_call: TRBV6-1
clone_size: large
cdr3_nt: TGTGCCAGCAGCCATGCCCGGACAGGCAGGACCGGGGAGCTGTTTTTT
cdr3_aa: CASSHARTGRTGELFF

j_call: TRBJ1-2
d_call: .
v_call: TRBV30
clone_size: .
cdr3_nt: TGTGCCTGGAGTGACAACTATGGCTACACCTTC
cdr3_aa: CAWSDNYGYTF

j_call: TRBJ2-4
d_call: .
v_call: TRBV6-1
clone_size: few
cdr3_nt: TGTGCCAGCAGTGAACGGGTACTAGCCAAAAACATTCAGTACTTC
cdr3_aa: CASSERVLAKNIQYF

j_call: TRBJ1-1
d_call: .
v_call: TRBV29-1
clone_size: .
cdr3_nt: TGCAGCGTTGAGCCCGGCGGGGCTGAAGCTTTCTTT
cdr3_aa: CSVEPGGAEAFF

j_call: TRBJ1-2
d_call: .
v_call: TRBV6-5
clone_size: .
cdr3_nt: TGTGCCAGCAGTTACTCGAGGACGGCTCTTTACTATGGCTACACCTTC
cdr3_aa: CASSYSRTALYYGYTF

j_call: TRBJ2-1
d_call: .
v_call: TRBV30
clone_size: .
cdr3_nt: TGTGCCTGGAGTGCTGGACTTGGGGAGAGGCCTGAGCAGTTCTTC
cdr3_aa: CAWSAGLGERPEQFF

j_call: TRBJ1-2
d_call: .
v_call: TRBV6-1
clone_size: .
cdr3_nt: TGTGCCAGTCGTCGTTCTCAGCAGGATAACTATGGCTACACCTTC
cdr3_aa: CASRRSQQDNYGYTF

j_call: TRBJ2-5
d_call: TRBD1
v_call: TRBV24-1
clone_size: .
cdr3_nt: TGTGCCACCAGTGATTTGGGGACAGGGTCCTGGGAGACCCAGTACTTC
cdr3_aa: CATSDLGTGSWETQYF

j_call: TRBJ2-3
d_call: .
v_call: TRBV10-3
clone_size: once
cdr3_nt: TGTGCCATCAGTGAGGGGGGCAGCACAGATACGCAGTATTTT
cdr3_aa: CAISEGGSTDTQYF

j_call: TRBJ2-2
d_call: .
v_call: TRBV6-1
clone_size: few
cdr3_nt: TGTGCCAGCAGTGAATTGGGTCGAGGATGGTCCGGGGAGCTGTTTTTT
cdr3_aa: CASSELGRGWSGELFF

j_call: TRBJ1-6
d_call: TRBD1
v_call: TRBV15
clone_size: .
cdr3_nt: TGTGCCACCAGCAGAGATCGCGGACAGGCTAATTCACCCCTCCACTTT
cdr3_aa: CATSRDRGQANSPLHF

j_call: TRBJ2-5
d_call: .
v_call: TRBV5-1
clone_size: once
cdr3_nt: TGCGCCAGCAGCTTGGGCGGTTTAGAGACCCAGTACTTC
cdr3_aa: CASSLGGLETQYF

j_call: TRBJ1-1
d_call: .
v_call: TRBV5-1
clone_size: .
cdr3_nt: TGCGCCAGCAGCTTGGCAGGGAACACTGAAGCTTTCTTT
cdr3_aa: CASSLAGNTEAFF

j_call: TRBJ2-7
d_call: .
v_call: TRBV12-3/TRBV12-4
clone_size: once
cdr3_nt: TGTGCCAGCAGTTTTACCGACAGGCTCTACGAGCAGTACTTC
cdr3_aa: CASSFTDRLYEQYF

j_call: TRBJ2-1
d_call: TRBD1
v_call: TRBV6-1
clone_size: .
cdr3_nt: TGTGCCAGCAGCGGGACAGGGGGACACAATGAGCAGTTCTTC
cdr3_aa: CASSGTGGHNEQFF

j_call: TRBJ2-1
d_call: TRBD2
v_call: TRBV5-1
clone_size: .
cdr3_nt: TGCGCCAGCAGCTTGGTTGCCAGCGGGGGTTTCGATGAGCAGTTCTTC
cdr3_aa: CASSLVASGGFDEQFF

j_call: TRBJ2-5
d_call: .
v_call: TRBV5-4
clone_size: once
cdr3_nt: TGTGCCAGCAGCGGGGGGCCGAATCAAGAGACCCAGTACTTC
cdr3_aa: CASSGGPNQETQYF

j_call: TRBJ1-1
d_call: .
v_call: TRBV28
clone_size: .
cdr3_nt: TGTGCCAGCAGTTTTCGTCAGGTAAAGGCAGGGGCTGAAGCTTTCTTT
cdr3_aa: CASSFRQVKAGAEAFF

j_call: TRBJ1-1
d_call: .
v_call: TRBV30
clone_size: .
cdr3_nt: TGTGCCTGGGTAAGGGGGTGGACTGAAGCTTTCTTT
cdr3_aa: CAWVRGWTEAFF

j_call: TRBJ1-1
d_call: TRBD1
v_call: TRBV30
clone_size: .
cdr3_nt: TGTGCCTGGACGGGGACAGGGGGTCGCGGTGCTGAAGCTTTCTTT
cdr3_aa: CAWTGTGGRGAEAFF

j_call: TRBJ1-2
d_call: TRBD1
v_call: TRBV19
clone_size: .
cdr3_nt: TGTGCCAGTAGAGGGACAGTATATGGCTACACCTTC
cdr3_aa: CASRGTVYGYTF

j_call: TRBJ2-3
d_call: .
v_call: TRBV7-9
clone_size: few
cdr3_nt: TGTGCCAGCAGCTCCTCCGCAGATACGCAGTATTTT
cdr3_aa: CASSSSADTQYF

j_call: TRBJ1-1
d_call: TRBD1
v_call: TRBV12-3/TRBV12-4
clone_size: .
cdr3_nt: TGTGCCAGCAGTCTCGGACAGGGCGGGAACACTGAAGCTTTCTTT
cdr3_aa: CASSLGQGGNTEAFF